These 3 T cell receptor beta chains were sequenced from one sample in a study of blood T cell repertoires in COVID-19. Clones were sequenced by immunoSEQ multiplex PCR, and TCRdb holds only the in-frame ones, with some missing. Found here are 160,000 or so clones, about 81% of them singletons; the top ten hold around 20%. The sequencing sample was made of peripheral blood. The receptors stem from a woman at least 80 years old with acute or convalescent COVID-19.

The chain combines TRBV28 with TRBJ1-4; maybe TRBD1 (6 bases). The CDR3 covers 15 residues. Trimming stripped 2 bases from V and 5 bases from J, with 12 bases between. Germline lookup yields CDR1 MDHEN and CDR2 SYDVKM. Here the CDR3 DNA reads TGTGCCAGCAGTTTAAGGGGGGGCGGGAATGAAAAACTGTTTTTT. Protein product: CASSLRGGGNEKLFF.

V gene TRBV11-2 combines with J gene TRBJ2-2, with D unclear. Germline V lookup: CDR1 SGHAT, CDR2 FQNNGV. V was pared by 1 base and J by 9 bases, with 6 bases between. CDR3 length: 12 residues. This CDR3 is CASSLVRWELFF. CDR3 coding DNA: TGTGCCAGCAGCTTAGTCCGGTGGGAGCTGTTTTTT.

This clone was observed a single time. J is TRBJ2-7 and V is TRBV5-5; 9 nucleotides line up with TRBD1. In germline, CDR1 is SGHKS, CDR2 YYEKEE (reference sequence). The CDR3 length is 14 residues. J lost 3 bases, V lost 3 bases, and 4 bases had no gene match. CDR3 DNA: TGTGCCAGCAGCTCAACAGGGGGCGGCTACGAGCAGTACTTC. Residues: CASSSTGGGYEQYF.